These 2 T cell receptor beta chains came from one sample sequenced in a study of OX40 agonist ivuxolimab in advanced cancers. Clones were read by immunoSEQ multiplex PCR, and TCRdb kept only the in-frame ones, dropping some. The profile covers 60,000 to 75,000 clones, with about 85% appearing a single time and about 6.3% taken by the ten largest. Specimen: CD4+ or CD8+ T cells sorted from blood, collected in a trial of the OX40 agonist ivuxolimab. Receptors originate from an adult with an advanced solid tumor such as melanoma, head and neck, liver or kidney cancer.

The DNA for the CDR3 is TGTGCCAGCAGCGTACCCCCTTCCCCGAACACTGAAGCTTTCTTT. As protein: CASSVPPSPNTEAFF. V usage is TRBV9 and J usage is TRBJ1-1; D unresolved. The CDR3 runs 15 residues. Germline V gives CDR1 SGDLS, CDR2 YYNGEE. Trimming took 1 base from V and 1 from J, leaving 11 bases between them.

This rearrangement joins TRBV9 to TRBJ2-1; 8 nucleotides align to TRBD2. The CDR3 consists of 15 residues. Germline V gene data show CDR1 as SGDLS and CDR2 as YYNGEE. V lost 0 bases and J lost 3; bases outside the gene matches: 2. The CDR3 is CASSVVRGDYNEQFF. CDR3 nucleotides: TGTGCCAGCAGCGTAGTGCGGGGGGACTACAATGAGCAGTTCTTC.